These 30 T cell receptor beta chains originate from one sample sequenced in a study of blood T cells in healthy people across ages. Combining a sample-barcoded 5' primer with a J-beta primer mix, a second PCR ran for about 7 to 11 cycles. TCRdb used MiXCR to reprocess the 5' RACE reads, holding one entry per CDR3 protein. The table has 1.5 million to 2 million distinct CDR3 sequences, 49% seen once. The sample comprised blood. These receptors were collected from a woman aged 35 to 49 in good health.

This clonotype is a singleton in its sample. This rearrangement joins TRBV7-9 to TRBJ1-1, with 7 positions matching TRBD1. The V gene end was trimmed by 4 bases and the J gene end by 10 bases; junction bases not matched to a gene: 12. The CDR3 is made up of 14 amino acids. Germline values: CDR1 SEHNR, CDR2 FQNEAQ (reference sequence). The CDR3 is CASSSAQNRGIAFF. The CDR3 DNA reads as TGTGCCAGCAGCTCAGCCCAAAACAGGGGAATAGCTTTCTTT.

The V and J genes are TRBV4-2 and TRBJ1-1, with D maybe TRBD1 (6 bases). Trimming left V 0 bases short and J 1 base short, with 15 bases between. This CDR3 is 17 amino acids long. CDR1 is LGHNA and CDR2 is YNFKEQ in the germline V gene. CDR3 in DNA: TGTGCCAGCAGCCAAGAGTCTAAAGGGACACCGAACACTGAAGCTTTCTTT. This encodes CASSQESKGTPNTEAFF.

The rearrangement joins TRBV5-5 to TRBJ2-6; TRBD2 is a possible D gene (5 bases). CDR1 is SGHKS and CDR2 is YYEKEE in the germline V gene (reference sequence). This CDR3 region has 17 residues. V was trimmed by 0 bases and J by 0 bases, leaving 10 bases between them. The CDR3 sequence: CASSLADGISGANVLTF. CDR3 nucleotides: TGTGCCAGCAGCTTGGCTGACGGGATCTCTGGGGCCAACGTCCTGACTTTC. Together with reference TRBV5-5 and TRBJ2-6, the CDR3 gives the full variable domain: DAGVTQSPTHLIKTRGQQVTLRCSPISGHKSVSWYQQVLGQGPQFIFQYYEKEERGRGNFPDRFSARQFPNYSSELNVNALLLGDSALYLCASSLADGISGANVLTFGAGSRLTVL.

The J gene is TRBJ1-4, the V gene TRBV4-1, with TRBD1 matching 10 bases. V lost 2 bases, J lost 0 bases, and 3 bases stayed unmatched. CDR3 length: 17 residues. Germline CDR1 MGHRA, CDR2 YSYEKL. The chain's CDR3 is CASSQPDRGATNEKLFF. CDR3 bases: TGCGCCAGCAGCCAACCGGACAGGGGGGCAACTAATGAAAAACTGTTTTTT.

This clonotype showed up just a few times. A much larger clone is a single base away; this may be a read error. The chain combines TRBV5-4 with TRBJ2-1; the match to TRBD1 covers 7 bases. The CDR3 contains 13 residues. V shed 1 base, J shed 5 bases, and the junction held 0 bases outside the gene matches. The germline CDR1 and CDR2 sequences are SGHNT and YYREEE (reference sequence). The CDR3 nucleotides read TGTGCCAGCAGCTTGACAGGGGACAATGAGCAGTTCTTC. Its translation: CASSLTGDNEQFF.

V is TRBV6-2 or TRBV6-3 and J is TRBJ2-2; 14 bases are a match to TRBD2. The CDR3 runs to 16 residues. The V segment lost 6 bases and the J segment 7 bases; nucleotides outside the gene matches: 7. Per the germline V gene, CDR1 is MNHEY and CDR2 is SVGEGT. DNA for the CDR3: TGTGCCAGCAGCCAACGGACTAGCGGGGGGAACGGGGAGCTGTTTTTT. This sequence encodes CASSQRTSGGNGELFF.

This clonotype was observed a few times. The V gene is TRBV13, the J gene TRBJ1-4, with a possible D match to TRBD1 (6 bases). V was pared by 5 bases and J by 7 bases, with 11 bases between. The CDR3 extends over 13 amino acids. CDR1 PRHDT and CDR2 FYEKMQ come from the germline V gene (reference sequence). The CDR3 here is CASSPQGLEKLFF. CDR3 nucleotide sequence: TGTGCCAGCAGCCCGCAGGGGCTTGAAAAACTGTTTTTT.

In this sample, this clonotype turned up a few times. The J gene is TRBJ2-3, the V gene TRBV5-1, with a possible D match to TRBD2 (5 bases). The CDR3 length is 17 residues. CDR1 and CDR2 (germline): SGHRS, YFSETQ. V gave up 0 bases and J gave up 3 bases, with 17 bases separating them. The CDR3 sequence is CASSLESGFGETDTQYF. The CDR3 nucleotides are TGCGCCAGCAGCTTGGAATCCGGATTCGGGGAAACAGATACGCAGTATTTT.

The rearrangement joins TRBV6-6 to TRBJ2-7, with 7 bases aligning to TRBD1. Germline CDR1 is MNHNY and CDR2 is SVGAGI (reference sequence). The CDR3 totals 14 residues. V shed 4 bases and J 4 bases; nucleotides not matched to a gene: 7. The chain's CDR3 is CASSSHRGPYEQYF. CDR3 DNA sequence: TGTGCCAGCAGTTCTCACAGGGGACCGTACGAGCAGTACTTC.

This clonotype was found a few times. This chain uses TRBV20-1 with TRBJ1-2; D remains unclear. Trimming removed 5 bases at V and 9 bases at J, with 19 bases between. Germline assignment: CDR1 DFQATT and CDR2 SNEGSKA (reference sequence). The CDR3 is 13 amino acids. The CDR3 DNA reads TGCAGTGCTGATAGGAGGTCCCAAGGGCGCTACACCTTC. Residues: CSADRRSQGRYTF.

The V gene is TRBV7-2, the J gene TRBJ1-5; TRBD1 aligns across 7 bases. Germline V lookup: CDR1 SGHTA, CDR2 FQGNSA. CDR3 length: 14 residues. After removal of 5 bases from V and 7 bases from J, the junction contained 8 bases not matched to a gene. This chain's CDR3 is CASSPDRVGQPQHF. Here the CDR3 DNA reads TGTGCCAGCAGCCCCGACAGGGTGGGGCAGCCCCAGCATTTT. The variable domain in full, completed from reference TRBV7-2 and TRBJ1-5, reads GAGVSQSPSNKVTEKGKDVELRCDPISGHTALYWYRQSLGQGLEFLIYFQGNSAPDKSGLPSDRFSAERTGGSVSTLTIQRTQQEDSAVYLCASSPDRVGQPQHFGDGTRLSIL.

This clonotype was detected a few times. This chain connects TRBV29-1 to TRBJ2-1; TRBD1 agrees at 8 bases. CDR3 length: 12 amino acids. Trimming cost V 7 bases and J 6 bases; bases outside gene matches: 5. CDR1 is SQVTM and CDR2 is ANQGSEA in the germline V gene. The CDR3 bases are TGCAGCGCGACAACAGGGGGCAATGAGCAGTTCTTC. Protein product: CSATTGGNEQFF.

This chain's CDR3 is CASSDPGVPQYF. The CDR3 DNA sequence: TGTGCCAGCAGTGATCCGGGGGTACCGCAGTACTTC. The chain carries TRBV2 and TRBJ2-4; tentatively, D is TRBD2 (6 bases). The CDR3 loop spans 12 amino acids. V was shortened by 3 bases and J by 13 bases, with 13 bases between the two germline ends. Germline V lookup: CDR1 SNHLY, CDR2 FYNNEI.

The chain uses TRBV12-3 or TRBV12-4 and TRBJ2-7; 10 bases are a match to TRBD1. V lost 2 bases to trimming and J lost 3 bases; unmatched junction nucleotides: 10. This CDR3 has 17 amino acids. Written as DNA, the CDR3 is TGTGCCAGCAGTTTAAATCCGCAAGGGACAGGGGACTACGAGCAGTACTTC. Its translation: CASSLNPQGTGDYEQYF.

This clonotype has only one observation. The genes are TRBV7-9 and TRBJ2-7, with 11 bases identical to TRBD2. The J call may not be correct, given that the DNA end is closer to TRBJ2-5. CDR1 is SEHNR and CDR2 is FQNEAQ in the germline V gene (reference sequence). The CDR3 is made up of 16 amino acids. Here the CDR3 reads CASSYLAGGPEETQYF. For the CDR3, the DNA is TGTGCCAGCAGCTACTTAGCGGGGGGGCCGGAGGAGACCCAGTACTTC.

This clonotype was picked up a small number of times. The rearrangement links TRBV20-1 to TRBJ2-5, with TRBD2 identical over 8 bases. V lost 3 bases to trimming and J lost 5 bases; unmatched junction nucleotides: 8. Germline-derived CDR1 and CDR2 are DFQATT and SNEGSKA (reference sequence). The CDR3 has 14 residues. The CDR3 sequence: CSARSAGEVETQYF. In nucleotides, the CDR3 is TGCAGTGCTAGGTCAGCGGGGGAGGTGGAGACCCAGTACTTC.

Concerning this clonotype: Given the absence of the conserved phenylalanine or tryptophan at the CDR3 end, a read error is likely. The CDR3 nucleotides are TGTGCCAGCAGCCAGGGACAGAGGGCAGGGGACGAGACCCAGTACTTA. Translating gives CASSQGQRAGDETQYL. V usage is TRBV4-2 and J usage is TRBJ2-5; 7 bases are a match to TRBD1. The CDR3 runs 16 residues. Trimming took 3 bases from V and 5 from J; bases not matched to a gene: 12. Germline CDR1 LGHNA, CDR2 YNFKEQ.

Of note for this clonotype: One end of the junction varies from germline; a read error may be responsible. The chain uses TRBV7-9 and TRBJ2-3, with TRBD2 matching over 13 bases. The CDR3 has 17 residues. Per germline, CDR1 SEHNR and CDR2 FQNEAQ (reference sequence). The CDR3 nucleotides read TGTGCCAGCAGCCCCGGGGGACTAGCGGGATCCACAGATACGCGGTATTTT. Translating gives CASSPGGLAGSTDTRYF.

The chain joins TRBV20-1 to TRBJ1-1; possibly TRBD1 for D (5 bases). The germline V gene encodes CDR1 DFQATT and CDR2 SNEGSKA (reference sequence). V shed 1 base and J shed 5 bases, with 14 bases lying between them. This CDR3 has 14 amino acids. In DNA form, the CDR3 reads TGCAGTGCTAGAGTTGACGCCCGGGGGACTGAAGCTTTCTTT. This translates into CSARVDARGTEAFF.

This clonotype was counted only a few times. V usage is TRBV6-5 and J usage is TRBJ2-1; 8 nucleotides align to TRBD2. V lost 5 bases to trimming and J lost 10 bases; unmatched junction nucleotides: 13. The V gene's germline CDR1 is MNHEY and CDR2 SVGAGI. The CDR3 runs to 15 residues. In DNA, the CDR3 is TGTGCCAGCAGTCTCGGGGCGCGGGGGGCTATGGAGCAGTTCTTC. This sequence encodes CASSLGARGAMEQFF.

The chain has TRBV6-2 or TRBV6-3 and TRBJ2-3; TRBD2 matches 7 bases. Per the germline V gene, CDR1 is MNHEY and CDR2 is SVGEGT. CDR3 length: 13 amino acids. V was pared by 9 bases and J by 0 bases, with 3 bases of the junction left unmatched. CDR3: CASQRDSTDTQYF. The DNA of the CDR3 is TGTGCCAGTCAGCGGGACAGCACAGATACGCAGTATTTT.

The chain has TRBV27 and TRBJ2-1, with D perhaps TRBD1 or TRBD2 (5 bases each). CDR1 is MNHEY and CDR2 is SMNVEV in the germline V gene (reference sequence). V was cut by 8 bases and J by 4 bases, with 15 bases left in between. This CDR3 is built from 14 residues. In DNA, the CDR3 is TGTGCCAGCGGGGTCCGAGGGGTTTACAATGAGCAGTTCTTC. This translates into CASGVRGVYNEQFF.

In its sample, this clonotype was seen a few times. The J gene is TRBJ2-5, the V gene TRBV27; possible D gene TRBD2, 5 bases. The germline CDR1 and CDR2 sequences are MNHEY and SMNVEV (reference sequence). Between the trimmed V and J ends, which lost 4 bases and 4 bases, there was a span of 16 bases. The CDR3 length is 15 residues. This CDR3 is CASSSPALRGETQYF. The DNA of the CDR3 is TGTGCCAGCAGTTCCCCAGCCCTCCGGGGAGAGACCCAGTACTTC.

The chain recombines TRBV12-3 or TRBV12-4 with TRBJ2-1; D perhaps matches TRBD2 (6 bases). CDR3 length: 17 residues. Trimming cost V 6 bases and J 2 bases, with 20 bases left between them. The CDR3: CASSKMGGAGAYNEQFF. In nucleotides, the CDR3 is TGTGCCAGCAGCAAGATGGGCGGGGCAGGTGCCTACAATGAGCAGTTCTTC.

This chain uses TRBV4-2 with TRBJ2-1, with 11 bases identical to TRBD1. Trimming at V came to 0 bases and at J to 9 bases, leaving 7 bases not matched to a gene. The CDR3 totals 16 residues. Germline loops: CDR1 LGHNA, CDR2 YNFKEQ. DNA of the CDR3: TGTGCCAGCAGCCAAGATCCGGGACAGGGGGTGGGTGAGCAGTTCTTC. This translates into CASSQDPGQGVGEQFF.

In its sample, this clonotype was seen a few times. V gene TRBV27 combines with J gene TRBJ1-5, with D perhaps TRBD1 (5 bases). V lost 2 bases to trimming and J lost 3 bases, with 8 bases between them. Germline lookup yields CDR1 MNHEY and CDR2 SMNVEV (reference sequence). CDR3 length: 14 amino acids. CDR3 DNA: TGTGCCAGCAGTTTAATGGGGGACAATCAGCCCCAGCATTTT. The encoded protein is CASSLMGDNQPQHF.

This clonotype came up a few times. This sequence joins TRBV6-2 or TRBV6-3 and TRBJ2-3, with TRBD2 matching 15 bases. The V and J ends lost 3 bases and 8 bases, in that order; junction bases with no gene match: 6. Germline lookup yields CDR1 MNHEY and CDR2 SVGEGT. The CDR3 loop spans 16 amino acids. CDR3 sequence reads: CASSYGTSGGSATQYF. CDR3 bases: TGTGCCAGCAGTTATGGGACTAGCGGGGGGTCAGCTACGCAGTATTTT.

The chain joins TRBV12-3 or TRBV12-4 to TRBJ2-5, with D uncertain. The closer fit of TRBJ2-1 to the DNA end suggests the J call may be wrong. CDR3 size: 13 residues. The DNA of the CDR3 is TGTGCCAGCAGTTTGCTTGGTCCAGAGACCCAGTTCTTC. It translates to CASSLLGPETQFF.

V and J are TRBV6-5 and TRBJ2-1; 8 positions agree with TRBD1. This CDR3 comprises 16 residues. In germline, CDR1 is MNHEY, CDR2 SVGAGI. Unmatched junction bases numbered 9, after V lost 2 bases and J lost 6 bases. CDR3 amino acids: CASSYGPPTGVNEQFF. In DNA, the CDR3 is TGTGCCAGCAGTTACGGTCCCCCGACAGGGGTCAATGAGCAGTTCTTC.

The chain combines TRBV7-8 with TRBJ1-2; 10 bases fit TRBD1. V was clipped by 5 bases and J by 4 bases; unmatched bases: 4. Germline loops: CDR1 SGHVS, CDR2 FQNEAQ. This CDR3 has 14 amino acids. CDR3 in DNA: TGTGCCAGCAGCCCCGGGGACAGGGGCTATGGCTACACCTTC. Its translation: CASSPGDRGYGYTF.